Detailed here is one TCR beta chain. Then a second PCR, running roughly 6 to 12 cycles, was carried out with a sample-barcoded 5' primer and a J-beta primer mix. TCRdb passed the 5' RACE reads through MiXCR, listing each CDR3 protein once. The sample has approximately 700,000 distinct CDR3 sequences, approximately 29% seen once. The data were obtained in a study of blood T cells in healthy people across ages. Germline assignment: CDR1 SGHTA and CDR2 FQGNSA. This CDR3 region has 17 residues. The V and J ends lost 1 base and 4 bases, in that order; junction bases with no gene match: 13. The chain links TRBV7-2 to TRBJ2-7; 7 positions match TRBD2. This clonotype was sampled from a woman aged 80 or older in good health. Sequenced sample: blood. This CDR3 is CASSLGAAQRGEYEQYF. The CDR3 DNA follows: TGTGCCAGCAGCTTAGGGGCGGCCCAGCGGGGTGAATACGAGCAGTACTTC.